This T cell receptor beta chain was documented in a study of post-analysis software for immune sequencing data. This clonotype has ten or more counts. Its antigen is undetermined. Each TCR beta cDNA library carried unique molecular identifiers. When roughly 0.9 to 10 million T cells were used, they gave some 520,000 cDNA molecules. TCRdb passed the PCR reads through MiXCR, listing each CDR3 protein once. The table includes 150,000 to 200,000 distinct CDR3 sequences, about 32% detected once. The study, taken as a whole, reports: A handful of TRBV segments were significantly more frequent in patients than in controls. TRBV5-6, TRBV5-1 and TRBV20-1 were among these segments. Same-batch samples co-clustered strongly by F measure. For normalized Chao1 diversity, multiple sclerosis patients scored significantly lower than controls did.

The CDR3 covers 18 residues. V was pared by 11 bases and J by 4 bases, with 27 bases between. This sequence joins TRBV12-3 or TRBV12-4 and TRBJ2-6; a possible D gene is TRBD2 (6 bases). The sequence came from a girl aged 5 to 17 with multiple sclerosis. The sample taken for sequencing was blood. The CDR3 loop reads CAFSLSEGIQAGANVLTF. The CDR3 bases are TGTGCCTTTTCCCTATCGGAGGGGATCCAAGCCGGGGCCAACGTCCTGACTTTC.